This TCR beta chain was documented in a study of cytomegalovirus exposure and HLA in healthy donors. Study background: A previous analysis identified more than 100 million unique TCR beta sequences derived from 180 million or so T cells. Study-level findings and limits: By a later analysis, the bulk of CMV-associated TCR beta chains appeared HLA-restricted.

From germline, CDR1 is SGHDT and CDR2 YYEEEE. The V and J ends lost 3 bases and 4 bases, in that order; junction bases with no gene match: 6. The CDR3 sequence is 15 residues long. This clone was detected only a few times. Its antigen is unidentified. The study ran its PCR with 60 Vbeta and 13 Jbeta primers. Generated by immunoSEQ multiplex PCR, the TCRdb table keeps only in-frame clones and is missing some. The repertoire holds 50,000 or so clones, about 69% seen once, with less than 45% in the top ten. The V gene is TRBV5-6, the J gene TRBJ1-2; 10 nucleotides line up with TRBD1. The sequence was obtained from a man aged 40-49 years in good health and CMV-seropositive. Source material: PBMCs. The DNA of the CDR3 is TGTGCCAGCAGCTCCAGACAGGGGGCAATCTATGGCTACACCTTC. This sequence encodes CASSSRQGAIYGYTF. Looking up the rest from reference TRBV5-6 and TRBJ1-2 gives the full variable domain: DAGVTQSPTHLIKTRGQQVTLRCSPKSGHDTVSWYQQALGQGPQFIFQYYEEEERQRGNFPDRFSGHQFPNYSSELNVNALLLGDSALYLCASSSRQGAIYGYTFGSGTRLTVV.